The rows below give T cell receptor beta chains drawn from one sample of a study of beta chain features in type 1 diabetes. Generated by immunoSEQ multiplex PCR, the TCRdb table keeps only in-frame clones and is missing some. This table holds about 160,000 clones, roughly 8% found once. Input material: central memory CD4+ T cells from blood. All receptors derive from a middle-aged woman with type 1 diabetes. Both conserved end residues are part of each CDR3. A D gene is named only where the DNA matches it firmly. Clone size appears in some rows only: once, few, many, or a class for an expanded clone.

cdr3_length clone_size j_call v_call d_call cdr3_aa cdr3_nt
11 few TRBJ2-7 TRBV2 . CASSYRDEQYF TGTGCCAGCAGCTACAGGGACGAGCAGTACTTC
14 few TRBJ2-3 TRBV18 . CASSPTAGTDTQYF TGTGCCAGCTCACCGACGGCGGGCACAGATACGCAGTATTTT
14 few TRBJ1-2 TRBV7-2 . CASSPEGWVVGYTF TGTGCCAGCAGCCCCGAGGGATGGGTCGTGGGCTACACCTTC
13 . TRBJ2-3 TRBV11-3 . CASSRRKGDTQYF TGTGCCAGCAGCCGGAGAAAGGGGGATACGCAGTATTTT
12 . TRBJ2-1 TRBV7-9 . CASSVEDREQFF TGTGCCAGCAGCGTAGAAGACAGGGAGCAGTTCTTC
15 . TRBJ2-1 TRBV11-2 TRBD2 CASSSQAGAYNEQFF TGTGCCAGCAGTTCTCAAGCGGGAGCCTACAATGAGCAGTTCTTC
14 few TRBJ2-5 TRBV28 TRBD2 CASSYSGGQETQYF TGTGCCAGCAGCTATAGCGGGGGGCAAGAGACCCAGTACTTC
14 few TRBJ1-4 TRBV19 . CASSLRQGDEKLFF TGTGCCAGTAGTCTTCGGCAGGGTGATGAAAAACTGTTTTTT
15 . TRBJ2-1 TRBV5-4 TRBD1 CASSPEGGLYNEQFF TGTGCCAGCAGCCCGGAAGGGGGCCTCTACAATGAGCAGTTCTTC
15 few TRBJ2-3 TRBV19 TRBD2 CASSVLAGGADTQYF TGTGCCAGTAGTGTCCTAGCGGGAGGGGCAGATACGCAGTATTTT
15 few TRBJ1-5 TRBV4-1 . CASSQDPRGSQPQHF TGCGCCAGCAGCCAGGACCCCCGAGGGAGTCAGCCCCAGCATTTT
17 . TRBJ1-2 TRBV7-9 TRBD1 CASSPDLGQGGGYGYTF TGTGCCAGCAGCCCAGACCTGGGACAGGGGGGAGGCTATGGCTACACCTTC
17 few TRBJ1-5 TRBV28 TRBD1 CASSLGTRGLGNQPQHF TGTGCCAGCAGTTTGGGGACCAGGGGGCTCGGCAATCAGCCCCAGCATTTT
14 few TRBJ2-1 TRBV7-9 . CASSPLELYNEQFF TGTGCCAGCAGCCCTTTGGAGCTCTACAATGAGCAGTTCTTC
15 . TRBJ2-1 TRBV28 TRBD1 CASSLRTGPYNEQFF TGTGCCAGCAGTTTGAGGACAGGGCCCTACAATGAGCAGTTCTTC
14 . TRBJ2-5 TRBV7-9 . CASSLNHLKETQYF TGTGCCAGCAGCTTAAACCACTTGAAGGAGACCCAGTACTTC
15 few TRBJ1-4 TRBV7-9 . CASSPGRVSEEKLFF TGTGCCAGCAGCCCGGGAAGGGTTTCCGAGGAAAAACTGTTTTTT
13 . TRBJ1-6 TRBV2 . CASREDGNSPLHF TGTGCCAGCAGGGAGGATGGAAATTCACCCCTCCACTTT
14 . TRBJ1-2 TRBV7-2 . CASSRGVMDYGYTF TGTGCCAGCAGCCGTGGAGTTATGGACTATGGCTACACCTTC
14 few TRBJ2-4 TRBV9 TRBD1 CASSVEGAQNIQYF TGTGCCAGCAGCGTAGAGGGGGCCCAAAACATTCAGTACTTC
15 few TRBJ2-1 TRBV7-3 . CASSLTHTTYNEQFF TGTGCCAGCAGCTTAACCCACACGACCTACAATGAGCAGTTCTTC
14 . TRBJ1-6 TRBV27 . CASRPGQSNSPLHF TGTGCCAGCAGACCCGGACAGTCGAATTCACCCCTCCACTTT
16 few TRBJ2-2 TRBV7-2 TRBD1 CASSTAQGVGPGELFF TGTGCCAGCAGCACGGCCCAGGGGGTCGGCCCCGGGGAGCTGTTTTTT
15 . TRBJ1-4 TRBV30 . CAWSVGSATNEKLFF TGTGCCTGGAGTGTAGGGAGTGCAACTAATGAAAAACTGTTTTTT
13 . TRBJ1-1 TRBV7-9 . CAAGDAGNTEAFF TGTGCCGCAGGGGACGCTGGGAACACTGAAGCTTTCTTT
15 . TRBJ2-5 TRBV15 TRBD2 CATQGSRGVRETQYF TGTGCCACCCAGGGGTCGCGGGGGGTCCGGGAGACCCAGTACTTC
14 . TRBJ2-5 TRBV27 . CASRIAPDQETQYF TGTGCCAGCAGGATAGCGCCAGACCAAGAGACCCAGTACTTC